The entry below gives a single T cell receptor beta chain sequence along with its context. Its antigen has not been determined. It has no much larger one-base neighbor in the sample; base qualities were not kept. Genomic DNA was isolated from the sorted cells so that the TCRbeta CDR3 region could be sequenced. TCRbeta CDR3 regions were sequenced using the immunoSEQ Assay. Here the immuneACCESS table is served through TCRdb, limited to in-frame sequences with V and J called. Missing clones are a known gap in these copies; in checked studies unresolved V genes cover under half, and the rest lacks a known reason. The sample has 45,000 to 65,000 clones on record, 81% of them singletons. The top ten clonotypes cover 0.6% to 0.8% of the sample. The trial excluded patients who had a history of autoimmune disease or who were on systemic immunosuppression. Peripheral blood for TCR sequencing was collected from all dose cohorts at baseline, on cycle 4 day 1, and on cycle 7 day 1. The samples were drawn from a first-in-human, open-label, multicenter phase I dose-escalation trial of ivuxolimab. Adults with locally advanced or metastatic melanoma, renal cell carcinoma, hepatocellular carcinoma or head and neck squamous cell carcinoma were enrolled in the trial. Before TCR sequencing, CD4+ and CD8+ T cells were separately sorted from peripheral blood.

These data are taken from a study of OX40 agonist ivuxolimab in advanced cancers. With regard to the full study: The costimulatory receptor OX40 (CD134) was targeted by ivuxolimab, a fully human IgG2 agonistic monoclonal antibody. Intravenous ivuxolimab was administered to patients every 2 weeks at six dose levels: 0.01, 0.1, 0.3, 1.5, 3 and 10 mg/kg. Of the roughly 52 dose-escalation patients, hepatocellular carcinoma was present in approximately 20, melanoma in around 15, renal cell carcinoma in 9 and head and neck cancer in 9. In the dose-escalation cohort, roughly four fifths of patients were male, and the mean age was approximately 60 years, with a range of about 23 to 85. Prior anti-PD-1, anti-PD-L1 or anti-CTLA-4 therapy was permitted, and 40% of dose-escalation patients had received checkpoint inhibitors. Partial responses occurred in three dose-escalation patients: two with cutaneous melanoma and one with hepatocellular carcinoma. Peripheral TCRbeta sequencing was intended to test whether TCR sequence diversity was altered and clonal T-cell expansion was caused by ivuxolimab. The paper covers the monotherapy dose-escalation part of the phase I ivuxolimab trial, which included N of about 50 patients.

The CDR3 measures 14 amino acids from cysteine to phenylalanine. Kept here is only the CDR3 DNA, which spans 42 bases and is read in frame from base 1. Clipping removes 7 bases from V and 3 bases from J, with 8 as the unmatched junction base count. The germline V gene specifies MNHEY as CDR1 and SVGAGI as CDR2. General study outcomes and caveats: At doses of 0.1 to 3.0 mg/kg, clonal expansion of both CD4+ and CD8+ T cells in blood was seen between baseline and week 6. The antigen specificity of the clonally expanded peripheral T cells was not determined. In partial responders in the 0.1-3.0 mg/kg groups, normalized peripheral clonal expansion was found to be among the lowest, especially among CD8+ T cells. Low levels of normalized T-cell clonal expansion were also shown by some nonresponding patients. After ivuxolimab, CD8+ T cells had more expanded clones than CD4+ T cells on average.

The sequencing here drew on CD4+ or CD8+ T cells sorted from blood, taken in a trial of the OX40 agonist ivuxolimab. The V gene is TRBV6-5 and the J gene is TRBJ2-7, with 8 central nucleotides matching TRBD1. The TCR comes from an adult with an advanced solid tumor such as melanoma, head and neck, liver or kidney cancer. The DNA sequence is given as TGTGCCAGCACCCAGGACAGGGACGGCTACGAGCAGTACTTC. This encodes CASTQDRDGYEQYF.